In this sample, the clone carrying this T cell receptor beta chain turned up many times. TCRdb passed the 5' RACE reads through MiXCR, listing each CDR3 protein once. The sample has about 96,000 distinct CDR3 sequences, 15% to 20% seen once. This sample is drawn from a study of T cells of healthy individuals. The sequence was obtained from a human donor in good health.

The CDR3 nucleotides are TGTGCCAGCACCGAGAGACAGGAACTCTGGATTATGAGCTCCTACAATGAGCAGTTCTTC. Translated, it gives CASTERQELWIMSSYNEQFF. This rearrangement joins TRBV6-2 or TRBV6-3 to TRBJ2-1, with D perhaps TRBD1 (6 bases). The germline V and J ends were trimmed by 7 bases and 0 bases, with 28 bases remaining between them. Germline loops: CDR1 MNHEY, CDR2 SVGEGT. This CDR3 has 20 amino acids.